Following are 11 T cell receptor beta chains from one sample sequenced in a study of blood T cell repertoires in COVID-19. TCRdb's copy holds only in-frame clones and misses some; the assay was immunoSEQ multiplex PCR. The sample lists about 310,000 clones, around 87% occurring once. The source material was PBMCs or T cells enriched from blood (not recorded which). These receptors were taken from a woman younger than 35 with acute COVID-19.

The chain has TRBV29-1 and TRBJ2-7; 8 bases are a match to TRBD2. V dropped 7 bases and J dropped 6; count of bases not matched to a gene: 11. CDR1 SQVTM and CDR2 ANQGSEA come from the germline V gene. The CDR3 totals 13 residues. In DNA form, the CDR3 reads TGCAGCGCCGGGGGGGACCCATTTGGCGAGCAGTACTTC. This codes for CSAGGDPFGEQYF.

The chain employs TRBV5-1 and TRBJ1-4; weak D call: TRBD1 (6 bases). V was cut by 3 bases and J by 6 bases, with 12 bases left in between. The CDR3 runs to 14 residues. The V gene's germline CDR1 is SGHRS and CDR2 YFSETQ. CDR3 bases: TGCGCCAGCAGCTCCCAGGGGAGAGATGAAAAACTGTTTTTT. Translating it yields CASSSQGRDEKLFF.

The V call is TRBV12-3 or TRBV12-4, the J call TRBJ2-7; 7 nucleotides line up with TRBD1. The length of the CDR3 is 11 residues. V gave up 8 bases and J gave up 7 bases; unmatched junction bases: 5. CDR3 bases: TGTGCCAGCCTACAGGGGTATGAGCAGTACTTC. Amino acid sequence: CASLQGYEQYF.

The V call is TRBV7-6, the J call TRBJ2-1; TRBD2 matches at 11 bases. J was trimmed by 4 bases and V by 5 bases; bases with no gene match: 7. Germline V gene lookup returns CDR1 SGHVS and CDR2 FNYEAQ. This CDR3 is built from 16 residues. CDR3 amino acids: CASSDLLAGVYNEQFF. In nucleotides, the CDR3 is TGTGCCAGCAGCGACCTACTAGCGGGAGTGTACAATGAGCAGTTCTTC.

This rearrangement joins TRBV9 to TRBJ2-7; D is ambiguous. CDR1 is SGDLS, CDR2 YYNGEE, per germline. The CDR3 is 13 amino acids. V dropped 0 bases and J dropped 0 bases, with 4 bases sitting between them. The CDR3 reads CASSVGASYEQYF. In DNA, the CDR3 is TGTGCCAGCAGCGTAGGGGCCTCCTACGAGCAGTACTTC.

This rearrangement joins TRBV12-5 to TRBJ1-5, with D hard to call. Trimming removed 6 bases at V and 6 bases at J, with 21 bases between. CDR3 length: 16 residues. Germline V gene lookup returns CDR1 LGHNT and CDR2 FRNRAP. CDR3 DNA sequence: TGTGCTAGTGGGATCCAGTTAACCCTGCTTGGTCAGCCCCAGCATTTT. Its protein product is CASGIQLTLLGQPQHF.

Remarks on this clone: At one of its ends the junction is not consistent with the germline gene, which may arise from a read error. The chain combines TRBV7-7 with TRBJ1-4; no definite D call. Germline lookup yields CDR1 SSHAT and CDR2 FNYEAQ (reference sequence). The CDR3 length is 13 residues. The CDR3 bases are TGTGCTAGCAGCCAAGCCCTTAATGAAAAACTGTTTTTT. Amino acid sequence: CASSQALNEKLFF.

The rearrangement uses TRBV28 and TRBJ2-6; tentatively, D is TRBD2 (6 bases). This CDR3 has 16 residues. Germline V gives CDR1 MDHEN, CDR2 SYDVKM. The V end lost 7 bases, the J end lost 0 bases, and 13 bases lay between the germline ends. The CDR3 nucleotides read TGTGCCAGCAATCCGGGGGAGCCCTCTGGGGCCAACGTCCTGACTTTC. It codes for CASNPGEPSGANVLTF.

The V gene is TRBV7-3, the J gene TRBJ1-1; TRBD1 agrees at 11 bases. Germline V gene lookup returns CDR1 SGHTA and CDR2 FQGTGA. With V trimmed by 5 bases and J by 4 bases, 3 bases remained unmatched. CDR3 length: 14 amino acids. CDR3 sequence (DNA): TGTGCCAGCAGCCCCGGGACAGGGGGCACTGAAGCTTTCTTT. Amino acids: CASSPGTGGTEAFF.

The chain uses TRBV28 and TRBJ2-7; D unresolved. The length of the CDR3 is 13 residues. V lost 6 bases to trimming and J lost 4 bases, with 13 bases between them. Germline lookup yields CDR1 MDHEN and CDR2 SYDVKM. CDR3 DNA sequence: TGTGCCAGCAGCTCCCCGGTGATTTACGAGCAGTACTTC. Translation gives CASSSPVIYEQYF.

The chain links TRBV7-2 to TRBJ2-5; D is perhaps TRBD2 (5 bases). Per germline, CDR1 SGHTA and CDR2 FQGNSA. There are 14 residues in the CDR3. V was clipped by 0 bases and J by 1 base, with 6 bases between them. CDR3 region: CASSLAGLQETQYF. The CDR3 region has the DNA TGTGCCAGCAGCTTAGCCGGACTCCAAGAGACCCAGTACTTC.